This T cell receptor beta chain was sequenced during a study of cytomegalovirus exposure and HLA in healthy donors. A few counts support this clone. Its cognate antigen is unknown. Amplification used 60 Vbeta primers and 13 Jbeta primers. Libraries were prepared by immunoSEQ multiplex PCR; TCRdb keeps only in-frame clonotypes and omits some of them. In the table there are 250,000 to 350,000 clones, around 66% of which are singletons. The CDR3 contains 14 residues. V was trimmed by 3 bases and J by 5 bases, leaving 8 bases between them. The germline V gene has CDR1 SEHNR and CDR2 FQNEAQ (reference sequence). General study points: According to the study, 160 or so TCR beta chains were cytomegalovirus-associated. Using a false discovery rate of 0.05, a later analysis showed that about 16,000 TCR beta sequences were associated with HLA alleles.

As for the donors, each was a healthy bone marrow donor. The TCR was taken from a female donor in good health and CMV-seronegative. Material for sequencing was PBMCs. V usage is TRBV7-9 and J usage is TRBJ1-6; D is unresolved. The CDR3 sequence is CASSLGGNNSPLHF. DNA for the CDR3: TGTGCCAGCAGCTTGGGCGGGAATAATTCACCCCTCCACTTT.